One and the same sample provided the 17 T cell receptor beta chains below, sequenced in a study of blood T cells in healthy people across ages. The authors ran a second PCR of roughly 6 to 12 cycles using a sample-barcoded 5' primer and a J-beta primer mix. TCRdb re-called the 5' RACE reads with MiXCR, one entry per CDR3 protein. The data hold under 2,000,000 distinct CDR3 sequences, with 40% to 55% observed a single time. The specimen sequenced was blood. These receptor sequences come from a woman aged 40-49 years in good health.

This clonotype has a handful of counts. The chain couples TRBV14 to TRBJ1-1; D unclear. CDR1 and CDR2 (germline): SGHDN, FVKESK. V shed 2 bases and J shed 2 bases, with 6 bases lying between them. CDR3 length: 13 residues. This CDR3 is CASSQYRNTEAFF. In DNA, the CDR3 is TGTGCCAGCAGCCAATACCGAAACACTGAAGCTTTCTTT.

The chain joins TRBV20-1 to TRBJ2-5; 10 bases map to TRBD2. TRBJ2-7 matches the DNA end more closely, so the J call is doubtful. Germline CDR1 and CDR2: DFQATT and SNEGSKA (reference sequence). The CDR3 is 15 amino acids. CDR3 bases: TGCAGTGCTAGAGAGGTAGCGGGGGGCCTTTACGAGCAGTACTTC. It yields the protein CSAREVAGGLYEQYF.

This clonotype was picked up a small number of times. V is TRBV4-3 and J is TRBJ2-1; D possibly uses TRBD1 or TRBD2 (5 bases each). The CDR3 spans 15 residues. Germline CDR1 is LGHNA and CDR2 is YSLEER. Trimming pared 4 bases from V and 2 bases from J, leaving 12 bases between. CDR3 DNA sequence: TGCGCCAGCAGCCCAAGCAGAGGGGCCTACAATGAGCAGTTCTTC. Amino acids: CASSPSRGAYNEQFF.

This clonotype turned up a few times. The chain combines TRBV20-1 with TRBJ2-1; the D gene could be TRBD1 or TRBD2 (6 bases each). CDR3 length: 13 residues. From germline, CDR1 is DFQATT and CDR2 SNEGSKA (reference sequence). The V end was cut by 5 bases, the J end by 4 bases, with 12 bases between. CDR3 sequence (DNA): TGCAGTGCTCCGGGGGCCCTATACAATGAGCAGTTCTTC. It yields the protein CSAPGALYNEQFF.

This clonotype was found a few times. The gene calls are TRBV6-2 or TRBV6-3 and TRBJ1-5; D may be TRBD1 (5 bases). CDR1 MNHEY and CDR2 SVGEGT come from the germline V gene. V lost 6 bases and J lost 7, with 16 bases in between. The CDR3 runs to 14 residues. The CDR3 sequence is CASRNPGGGQPQHF. CDR3 DNA: TGTGCCAGCAGGAACCCCGGGGGGGGACAGCCCCAGCATTTT.

The rearrangement links TRBV4-3 to TRBJ2-1; a possible D gene is TRBD1 (5 bases). Germline V gene lookup returns CDR1 LGHNA and CDR2 YSLEER. V lost 0 bases and J lost 1, with 13 bases in between. The CDR3 sequence is 17 residues long. Here the CDR3 DNA reads TGCGCCAGCAGCCAAGATCTTAGCAGGGAATCCTACAATGAGCAGTTCTTC. Protein: CASSQDLSRESYNEQFF.

This clonotype has only a few counts. V and J are TRBV20-1 and TRBJ1-4; TRBD1 is a possible D gene (5 bases). V was clipped by 2 bases and J by 8 bases, with 12 bases between them. Looked up from germline, CDR1 is DFQATT and CDR2 is SNEGSKA (reference sequence). There are 13 residues in the CDR3. DNA of the CDR3: TGCAGTGCTAGACAGGGAGCGGACGAAAAACTGTTTTTT. Translation gives CSARQGADEKLFF.

The chain links TRBV20-1 to TRBJ1-5, with D perhaps matching TRBD1 (6 bases). CDR1 DFQATT and CDR2 SNEGSKA come from the germline V gene (reference sequence). V shed 4 bases and J shed 7 bases, with 11 bases lying between them. This CDR3 has 12 amino acids. CDR3 sequence: CSATTGNQPQHF. In DNA form, the CDR3 reads TGCAGTGCTACAACAGGGAACCAGCCCCAGCATTTT.

V usage is TRBV20-1 and J usage is TRBJ2-7, with D possibly being TRBD1 (6 bases). The end of the DNA aligns better with TRBJ2-5, so the J call may be wrong. This CDR3 is 13 amino acids long. CDR1 and CDR2 (germline): DFQATT, SNEGSKA (reference sequence). CDR3: CSALTGIGETQYF. In DNA form, the CDR3 reads TGCAGTGCTCTTACAGGGATTGGAGAGACCCAGTACTTC.

This clonotype was observed at least ten times. This rearrangement joins TRBV6-6 to TRBJ2-5; D remains unclear. The CDR3 is 13 amino acids. Between the trimmed V and J ends, which lost 6 bases and 0 bases, there was a span of 8 bases. Germline V gives CDR1 MNHNY, CDR2 SVGAGI (reference sequence). As DNA, the CDR3 is TGTGCCAGCAGGATCACCCACCAAGAGACCCAGTACTTC. Its protein is CASRITHQETQYF.

The chain combines TRBV27 with TRBJ2-1; unclear D gene. V was clipped by 6 bases and J by 4 bases, with 13 bases between them. CDR3 length: 14 residues. Germline CDR1 is MNHEY and CDR2 is SMNVEV (reference sequence). The CDR3 loop is CASSRIDGYNEQFF. CDR3 in DNA: TGTGCCAGCAGCCGAATTGACGGGTACAATGAGCAGTTCTTC.

This clonotype has just a few counts. V is TRBV4-2 and J is TRBJ2-7; D possibly corresponds to TRBD1 (6 bases). Trimming stripped 4 bases from V and 4 bases from J, with 20 bases between. The V gene's germline CDR1 is LGHNA and CDR2 YNFKEQ. The CDR3 runs to 16 residues. In DNA, the CDR3 is TGTGCCAGCAGCCCTCAGGGGTCGCAGGGCCCTTACGAGCAGTACTTC. Translating gives CASSPQGSQGPYEQYF.

This clonotype was recorded a few times. V usage is TRBV20-1 and J usage is TRBJ2-2, with a tentative D call TRBD2 (5 bases). Trimming removed 0 bases at V and 2 bases at J, with 13 bases between. In germline, CDR1 is DFQATT, CDR2 SNEGSKA (reference sequence). This CDR3 contains 16 residues. The CDR3 DNA follows: TGCAGTGCTAGAGATCTGAGGGAAGCTAACACCGGGGAGCTGTTTTTT. Amino acid sequence: CSARDLREANTGELFF.

This clonotype was seen a single time. V is TRBV19 and J is TRBJ2-2, with TRBD1 identical over 8 bases. Per the germline V gene, CDR1 is LNHDA and CDR2 is SQIVND (reference sequence). V lost 5 bases to trimming and J lost 4 bases; unmatched junction nucleotides: 3. This CDR3 is built from 14 residues. The CDR3 sequence is CASSVTGVTGELFF. The CDR3 coding sequence is TGTGCCAGTAGTGTGACAGGGGTCACCGGGGAGCTGTTTTTT.

This clonotype was detected a few times. The V call is TRBV12-3 or TRBV12-4, the J call TRBJ1-2; 10 positions match TRBD1. CDR3 length: 15 residues. V shed 5 bases and J 6 bases; nucleotides not matched to a gene: 9. This CDR3 reads CASSGRTGGSNGYTF. In nucleotides, the CDR3 is TGTGCCAGCAGTGGACGGACAGGGGGATCAAATGGCTACACCTTC.

The chain employs TRBV20-1 and TRBJ1-2, with 7 bases lining up with TRBD1. With 5 bases clipped from V and 4 bases from J, the junction kept 4 bases outside the gene matches. Germline CDR1 and CDR2: DFQATT and SNEGSKA (reference sequence). The CDR3 spans 12 residues. For the CDR3, the DNA is TGCAGTGCTGAAGGGGGCGCCTATGGCTACACCTTC. This sequence encodes CSAEGGAYGYTF.

The rearrangement uses TRBV27 and TRBJ1-1, with D possibly matching TRBD1 (6 bases). The V and J ends lost 0 bases and 1 base respectively, with 12 bases between them. Germline CDR1 MNHEY, CDR2 SMNVEV (reference sequence). This CDR3 is 16 amino acids long. The CDR3 spells CASSLSGWGANTEAFF. The CDR3 DNA sequence: TGTGCCAGCAGTTTATCGGGTTGGGGGGCGAACACTGAAGCTTTCTTT.